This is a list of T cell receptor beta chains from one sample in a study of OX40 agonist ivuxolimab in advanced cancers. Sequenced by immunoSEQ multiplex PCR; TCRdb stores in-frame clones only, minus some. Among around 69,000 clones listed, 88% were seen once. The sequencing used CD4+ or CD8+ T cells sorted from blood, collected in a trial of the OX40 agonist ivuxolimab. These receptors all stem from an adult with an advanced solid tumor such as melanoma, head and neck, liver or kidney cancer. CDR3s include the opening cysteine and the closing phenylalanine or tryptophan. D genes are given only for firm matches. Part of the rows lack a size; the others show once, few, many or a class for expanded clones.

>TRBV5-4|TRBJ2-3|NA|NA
CASQRQALTDTQYF
TGTGCCAGCCAGAGACAGGCCCTCACAGATACGCAGTATTTT
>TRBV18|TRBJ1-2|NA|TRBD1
CASSKGQEGDGYTF
TGTGCCAGCTCGAAGGGACAGGAGGGAGATGGCTACACCTTC
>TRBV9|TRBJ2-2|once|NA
CASSVEGPSTGELFF
TGTGCCAGCAGCGTAGAGGGCCCCAGCACCGGGGAGCTGTTTTTT
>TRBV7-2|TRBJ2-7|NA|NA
CASSLSRDSYEQYF
TGTGCCAGCAGCTTATCGCGGGATTCCTACGAGCAGTACTTC
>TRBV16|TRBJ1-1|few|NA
CASSQSRNTEAFF
TGTGCCAGCAGCCAATCGCGGAACACTGAAGCTTTCTTT
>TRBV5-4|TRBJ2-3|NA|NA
CASSIADTQYF
TGTGCCAGCAGTATTGCAGATACGCAGTATTTT
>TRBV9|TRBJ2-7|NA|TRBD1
CASAGTGYEQYF
TGTGCCAGCGCCGGGACAGGATACGAGCAGTACTTC
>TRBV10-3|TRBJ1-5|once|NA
CAISESSGIFGQPQHF
TGTGCCATCAGTGAGTCGAGTGGAATATTCGGTCAGCCCCAGCATTTT
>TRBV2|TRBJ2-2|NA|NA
CASRVGGLTGELFF
TGTGCCAGCAGGGTCGGGGGCCTCACCGGGGAGCTGTTTTTT
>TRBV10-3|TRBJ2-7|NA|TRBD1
CAIRDRGVNEQYF
TGTGCCATCAGGGACAGGGGTGTTAACGAGCAGTACTTC
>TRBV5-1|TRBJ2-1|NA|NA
CASSLSLPQNTEQFF
TGCGCCAGCAGCTTAAGCCTTCCCCAAAACACTGAGCAGTTCTTC
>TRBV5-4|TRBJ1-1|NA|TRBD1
CASSSRDRGLNTEAFF
TGTGCCAGCAGCTCGCGGGACAGGGGATTGAACACTGAAGCTTTCTTT
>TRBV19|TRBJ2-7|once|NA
CASSIEAGGRPYEQYF
TGTGCCAGTAGTATCGAAGCGGGTGGGCGGCCCTACGAGCAGTACTTC
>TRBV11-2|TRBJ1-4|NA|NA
CASSKARTVNEKLFF
TGTGCCAGCAGCAAAGCTCGGACAGTCAATGAAAAACTGTTTTTT
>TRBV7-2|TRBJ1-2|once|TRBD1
CASSHPVGQNYGYTF
TGTGCCAGCAGTCACCCGGTGGGACAGAACTATGGCTACACCTTC
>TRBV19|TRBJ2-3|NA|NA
CASSIGVSTDTQYF
TGTGCCAGTAGTATAGGTGTTAGCACAGATACGCAGTATTTT
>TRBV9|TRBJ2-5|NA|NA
CASGSGGLLQETQYF
TGTGCCAGCGGCTCCGGGGGGCTTCTACAAGAGACCCAGTACTTC
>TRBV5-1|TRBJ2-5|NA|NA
CASSPTHPETQYF
TGCGCCAGCAGCCCGACCCACCCAGAGACCCAGTACTTC
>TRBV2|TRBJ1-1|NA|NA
CASRDSPNTEAFF
TGTGCCAGCAGGGACAGCCCGAACACTGAAGCTTTCTTT
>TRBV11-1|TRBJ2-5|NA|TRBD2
CASSLRGEARETQYF
TGTGCCAGCAGCTTGCGGGGGGAGGCGCGAGAGACCCAGTACTTC